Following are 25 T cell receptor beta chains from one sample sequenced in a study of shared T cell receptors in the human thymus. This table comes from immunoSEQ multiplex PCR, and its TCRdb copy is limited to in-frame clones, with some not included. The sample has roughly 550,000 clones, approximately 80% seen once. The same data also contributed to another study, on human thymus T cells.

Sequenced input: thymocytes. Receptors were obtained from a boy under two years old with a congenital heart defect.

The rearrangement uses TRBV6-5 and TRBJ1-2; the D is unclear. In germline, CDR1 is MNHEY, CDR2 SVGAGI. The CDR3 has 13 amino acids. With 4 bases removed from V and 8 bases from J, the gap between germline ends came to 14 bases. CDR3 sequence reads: CASSSTRIGGYTF. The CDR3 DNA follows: TGTGCCAGCAGTTCCACGAGGATTGGAGGCTACACCTTC.

The CDR3 region has the DNA TGCGCCAGCAGCTTGGGAGGGCTCTATGGCTACACCTTC. It codes for CASSLGGLYGYTF. The chain couples TRBV5-1 to TRBJ1-2; no clear D. The CDR3 spans 13 residues. Germline CDR1 is SGHRS and CDR2 is YFSETQ. The V end lost 0 bases, the J end lost 4 bases, and 7 bases lay between the germline ends.

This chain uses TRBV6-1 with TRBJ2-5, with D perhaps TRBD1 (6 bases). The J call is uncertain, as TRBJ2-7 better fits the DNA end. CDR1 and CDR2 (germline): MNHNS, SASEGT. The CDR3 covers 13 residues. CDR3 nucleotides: TGTGCCAGCTCCCGGACAGCGTCCTACGAGCAGTACTTC. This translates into CASSRTASYEQYF.

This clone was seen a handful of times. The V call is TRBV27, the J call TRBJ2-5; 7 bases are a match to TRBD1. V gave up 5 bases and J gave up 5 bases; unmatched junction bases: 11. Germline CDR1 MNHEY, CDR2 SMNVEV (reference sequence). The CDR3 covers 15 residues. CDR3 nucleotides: TGTGCCAGCAGTCCCGTACAGGGGAGTTTGGAGACCCAGTACTTC. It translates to CASSPVQGSLETQYF.

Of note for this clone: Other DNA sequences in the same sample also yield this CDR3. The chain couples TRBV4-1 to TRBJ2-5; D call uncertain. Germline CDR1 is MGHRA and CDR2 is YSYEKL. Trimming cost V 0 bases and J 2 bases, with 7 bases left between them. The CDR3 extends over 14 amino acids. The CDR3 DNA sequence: TGCGCCAGCAGCCAAGATCCTAGACAAGAGACCCAGTACTTC. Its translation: CASSQDPRQETQYF.

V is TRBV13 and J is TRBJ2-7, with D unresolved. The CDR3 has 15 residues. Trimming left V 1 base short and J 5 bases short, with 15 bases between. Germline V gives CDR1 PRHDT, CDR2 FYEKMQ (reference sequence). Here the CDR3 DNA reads TGTGCCAGCAGCTTAGCCGGAGACCGCACGGACGAGCAGTACTTC. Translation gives CASSLAGDRTDEQYF.

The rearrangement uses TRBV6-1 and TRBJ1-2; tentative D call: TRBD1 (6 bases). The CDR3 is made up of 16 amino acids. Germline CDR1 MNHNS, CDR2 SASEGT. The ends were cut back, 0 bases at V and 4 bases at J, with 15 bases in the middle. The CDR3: CASSEAKVRGGYGYTF. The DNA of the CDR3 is TGTGCCAGCAGTGAAGCGAAAGTCAGAGGGGGCTATGGCTACACCTTC.

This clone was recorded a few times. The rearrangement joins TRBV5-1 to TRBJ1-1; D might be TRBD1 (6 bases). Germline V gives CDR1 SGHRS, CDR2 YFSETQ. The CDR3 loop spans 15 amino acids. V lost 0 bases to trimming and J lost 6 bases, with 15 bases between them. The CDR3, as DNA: TGCGCCAGCAGCTTGGTTGTGGACAGTTGGGCTGAAGCTTTCTTT. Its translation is CASSLVVDSWAEAFF. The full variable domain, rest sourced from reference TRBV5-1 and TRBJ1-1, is KAGVTQTPRYLIKTRGQQVTLSCSPISGHRSVSWYQQTPGQGLQFLFEYFSETQRNKGNFPGRFSGRQFSNSRSEMNVSTLELGDSALYLCASSLVVDSWAEAFFGQGTRLTVV.

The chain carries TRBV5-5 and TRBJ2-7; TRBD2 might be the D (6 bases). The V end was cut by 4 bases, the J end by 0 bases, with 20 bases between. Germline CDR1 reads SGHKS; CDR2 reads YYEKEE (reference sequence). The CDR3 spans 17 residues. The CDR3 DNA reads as TGTGCCAGCAGCCATACCACGCCGACGGGAGACTCCTACGAGCAGTACTTC. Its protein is CASSHTTPTGDSYEQYF. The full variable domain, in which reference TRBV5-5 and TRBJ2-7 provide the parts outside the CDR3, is DAGVTQSPTHLIKTRGQQVTLRCSPISGHKSVSWYQQVLGQGPQFIFQYYEKEERGRGNFPDRFSARQFPNYSSELNVNALLLGDSALYLCASSHTTPTGDSYEQYFGPGTRLTVT.

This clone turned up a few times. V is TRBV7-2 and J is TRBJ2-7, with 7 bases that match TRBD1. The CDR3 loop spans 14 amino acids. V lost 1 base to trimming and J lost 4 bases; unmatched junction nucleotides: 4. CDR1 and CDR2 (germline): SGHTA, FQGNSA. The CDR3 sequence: CASSLEHRGYEQYF. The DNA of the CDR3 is TGTGCCAGCAGCTTAGAGCACAGGGGATACGAGCAGTACTTC.

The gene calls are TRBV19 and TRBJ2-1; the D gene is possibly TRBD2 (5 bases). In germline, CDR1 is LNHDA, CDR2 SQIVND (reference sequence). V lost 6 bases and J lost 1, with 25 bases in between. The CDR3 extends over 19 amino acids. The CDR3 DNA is TGTGCCAGTAGCCCCCTTGACGGGGTGTCCCGACTATCCTACAATGAGCAGTTCTTC. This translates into CASSPLDGVSRLSYNEQFF.

CDR3: CASSALGGNHMSSYNEQFF. DNA of the CDR3: TGTGCCAGCAGTGCCCTAGGGGGAAACCATATGAGCTCCTACAATGAGCAGTTCTTC. The rearrangement links TRBV6-1 to TRBJ2-1; possible D gene TRBD1, 6 bases. Trimming took off 4 bases at V and 0 bases at J, with 22 bases between the two ends. The CDR3 sequence is 19 residues long. The germline V gene has CDR1 MNHNS and CDR2 SASEGT.

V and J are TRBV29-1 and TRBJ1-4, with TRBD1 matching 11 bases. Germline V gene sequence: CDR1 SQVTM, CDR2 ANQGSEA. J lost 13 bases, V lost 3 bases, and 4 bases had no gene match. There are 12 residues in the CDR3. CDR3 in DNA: TGCAGCGTTGAGGCCGGGACAGGGGGACTGTTTTTT. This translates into CSVEAGTGGLFF.

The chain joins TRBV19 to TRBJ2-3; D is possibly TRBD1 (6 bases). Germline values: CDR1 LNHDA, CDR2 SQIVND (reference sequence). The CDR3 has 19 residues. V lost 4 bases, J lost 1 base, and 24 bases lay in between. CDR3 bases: TGTGCCAGTAGTAGGCTCAATACCGGGACACCTCTGGGCACAGATACGCAGTATTTT. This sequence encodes CASSRLNTGTPLGTDTQYF. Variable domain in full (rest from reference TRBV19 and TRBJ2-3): DGGITQSPKYLFRKEGQNVTLSCEQNLNHDAMYWYRQDPGQGLRLIYYSQIVNDFQKGDIAEGYSVSREKKESFPLTVTSAQKNPTAFYLCASSRLNTGTPLGTDTQYFGPGTRLTVL.

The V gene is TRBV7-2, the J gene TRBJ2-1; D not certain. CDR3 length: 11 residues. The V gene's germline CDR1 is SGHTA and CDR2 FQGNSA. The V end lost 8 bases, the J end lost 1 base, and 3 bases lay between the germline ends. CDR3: CASPSYNEQFF. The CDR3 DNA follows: TGTGCCAGCCCTTCCTACAATGAGCAGTTCTTC. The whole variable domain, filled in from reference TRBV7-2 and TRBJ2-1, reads GAGVSQSPSNKVTEKGKDVELRCDPISGHTALYWYRQSLGQGLEFLIYFQGNSAPDKSGLPSDRFSAERTGGSVSTLTIQRTQQEDSAVYLCASPSYNEQFFGPGTRLTVL.

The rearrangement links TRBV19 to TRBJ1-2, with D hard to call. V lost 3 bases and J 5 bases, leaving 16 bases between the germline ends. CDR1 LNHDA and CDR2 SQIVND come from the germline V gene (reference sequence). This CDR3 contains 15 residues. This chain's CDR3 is CASSIPGRAEYGYTF. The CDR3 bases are TGTGCCAGTAGTATCCCCGGGCGGGCAGAATATGGCTACACCTTC.

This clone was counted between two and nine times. The CDR3 loop reads CASSLAEEGGYTF. In nucleotides, the CDR3 is TGTGCCAGCAGCTTAGCTGAGGAGGGCGGCTACACCTTC. The genes are TRBV7-2 and TRBJ1-2; D unresolved. The CDR3 extends over 13 amino acids. Germline V lookup: CDR1 SGHTA, CDR2 FQGNSA. V was pared by 0 bases and J by 8 bases, with 10 bases between.

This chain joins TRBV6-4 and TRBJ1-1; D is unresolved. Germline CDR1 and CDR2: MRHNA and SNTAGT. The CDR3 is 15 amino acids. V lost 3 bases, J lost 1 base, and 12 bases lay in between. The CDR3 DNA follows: TGTGCCAGCAGTGAATCGAGTCACTCGAACACTGAAGCTTTCTTT. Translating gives CASSESSHSNTEAFF.

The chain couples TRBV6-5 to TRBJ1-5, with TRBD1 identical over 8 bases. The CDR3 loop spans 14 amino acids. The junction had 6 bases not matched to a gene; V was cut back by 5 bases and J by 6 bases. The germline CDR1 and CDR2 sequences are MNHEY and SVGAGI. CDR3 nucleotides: TGTGCCAGCAGTCGACAGGGGACGGGTCAGCCCCAGCATTTT. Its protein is CASSRQGTGQPQHF.

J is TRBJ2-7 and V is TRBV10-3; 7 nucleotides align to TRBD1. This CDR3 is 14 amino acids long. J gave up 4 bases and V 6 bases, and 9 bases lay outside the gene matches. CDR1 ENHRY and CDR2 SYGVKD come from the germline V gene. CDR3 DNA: TGTGCCATCAGGGACCTGACAGGGAAGTACGAGCAGTACTTC. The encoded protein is CAIRDLTGKYEQYF.

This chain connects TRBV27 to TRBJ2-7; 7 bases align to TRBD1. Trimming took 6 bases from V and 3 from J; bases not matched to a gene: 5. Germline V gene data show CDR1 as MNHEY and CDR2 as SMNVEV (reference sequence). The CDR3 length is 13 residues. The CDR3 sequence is CASRTGDVYEQYF. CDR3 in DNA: TGTGCCAGCAGAACAGGGGATGTCTACGAGCAGTACTTC.

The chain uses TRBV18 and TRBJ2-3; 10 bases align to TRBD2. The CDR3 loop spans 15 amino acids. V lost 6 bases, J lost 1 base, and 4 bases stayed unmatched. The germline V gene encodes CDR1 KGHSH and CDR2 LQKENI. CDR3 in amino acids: CASSASGRGTDTQYF. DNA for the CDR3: TGTGCCAGCTCTGCCAGCGGGAGGGGCACAGATACGCAGTATTTT.

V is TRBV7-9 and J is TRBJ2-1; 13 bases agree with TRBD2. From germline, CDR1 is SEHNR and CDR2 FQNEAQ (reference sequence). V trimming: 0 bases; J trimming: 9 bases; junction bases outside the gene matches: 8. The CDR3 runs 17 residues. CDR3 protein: CASSLAWTSGSVCEQFF. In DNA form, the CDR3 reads TGTGCCAGCAGCTTAGCCTGGACTAGCGGGAGTGTTTGTGAGCAGTTCTTC. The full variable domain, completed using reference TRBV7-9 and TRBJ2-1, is DTGVSQNPRHKITKRGQNVTFRCDPISEHNRLYWYRQTLGQGPEFLTYFQNEAQLEKSRLLSDRFSAERPKGSFSTLEIQRTEQGDSAMYLCASSLAWTSGSVCEQFFGPGTRLTVL.

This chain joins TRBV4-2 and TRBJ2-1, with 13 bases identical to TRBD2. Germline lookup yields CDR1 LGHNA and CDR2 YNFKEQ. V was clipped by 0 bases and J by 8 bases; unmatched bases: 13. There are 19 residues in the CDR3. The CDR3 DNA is TGTGCCAGCAGCCAAGAAAGGACTAGCGGGAGATTGGCCCCCCATGAGCAGTTCTTC. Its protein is CASSQERTSGRLAPHEQFF.

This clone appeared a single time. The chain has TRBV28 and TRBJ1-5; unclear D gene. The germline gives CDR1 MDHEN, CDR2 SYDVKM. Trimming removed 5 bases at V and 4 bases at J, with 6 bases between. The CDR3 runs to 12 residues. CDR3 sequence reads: CASSPLNQPQHF. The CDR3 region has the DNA TGTGCCAGCAGTCCCCTGAATCAGCCCCAGCATTTT.